The entry below describes one T cell receptor (beta chain). The data originate from a study of blood T cell repertoires in COVID-19. Overall study context: Sample material is recorded as cDNA or gDNA derived from T cells, B-cell-depleted T cells, or PBMCs.

The method was immunoSEQ multiplex PCR; TCRdb's version includes in-frame clones alone and lacks a portion of them. Of approximately 200,000 clones listed, 84% are singletons. This CDR3 is 13 amino acids long. The germline CDR1 and CDR2 sequences are SNHLY and FYNNEI. Deletions cut 6 bases from V and 0 bases from J, with 6 bases between. Sequenced: peripheral blood. This receptor was obtained from a woman aged 55-75 years with acute or convalescent COVID-19. The chain carries TRBV2 and TRBJ1-5; D uncertain. The CDR3, as DNA: TGTGCCAGCAGCTCGGTTAGCAATCAGCCCCAGCATTTT. Protein product: CASSSVSNQPQHF.